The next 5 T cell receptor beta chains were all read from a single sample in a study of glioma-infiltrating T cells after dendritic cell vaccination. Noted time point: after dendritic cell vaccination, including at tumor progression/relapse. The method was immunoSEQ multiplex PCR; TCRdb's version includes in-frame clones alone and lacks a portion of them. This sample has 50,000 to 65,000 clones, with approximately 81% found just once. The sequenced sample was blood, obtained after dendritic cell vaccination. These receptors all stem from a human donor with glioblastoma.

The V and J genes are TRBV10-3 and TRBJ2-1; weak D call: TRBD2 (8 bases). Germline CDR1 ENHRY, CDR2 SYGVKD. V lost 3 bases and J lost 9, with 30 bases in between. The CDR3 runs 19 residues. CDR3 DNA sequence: TGTGCCATCAGTGACCCTTTTAGCGGGGAGATGAGACGGGACAGTGAGCAGTTCTTC. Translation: CAISDPFSGEMRRDSEQFF.

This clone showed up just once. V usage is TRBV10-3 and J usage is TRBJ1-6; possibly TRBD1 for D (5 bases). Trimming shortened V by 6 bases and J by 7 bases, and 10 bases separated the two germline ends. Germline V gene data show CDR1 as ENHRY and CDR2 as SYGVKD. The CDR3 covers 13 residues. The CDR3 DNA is TGTGCCATCAGGCAGGGAGGAAATTCACCCCTCCACTTT. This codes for CAIRQGGNSPLHF.

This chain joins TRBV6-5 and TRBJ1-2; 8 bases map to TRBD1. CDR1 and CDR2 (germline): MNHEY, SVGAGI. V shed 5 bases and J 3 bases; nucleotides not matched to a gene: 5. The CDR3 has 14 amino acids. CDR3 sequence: CASSHRGRDYGYTF. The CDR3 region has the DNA TGTGCCAGCAGTCACAGGGGGAGGGACTATGGCTACACCTTC.

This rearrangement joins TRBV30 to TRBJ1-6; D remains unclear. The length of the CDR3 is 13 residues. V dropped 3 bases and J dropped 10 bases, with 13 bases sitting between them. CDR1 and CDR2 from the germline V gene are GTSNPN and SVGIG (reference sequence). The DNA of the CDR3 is TGTGCCTGGAGGGGTCAGAGGAACTCACCCCTCCACTTT. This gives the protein CAWRGQRNSPLHF.

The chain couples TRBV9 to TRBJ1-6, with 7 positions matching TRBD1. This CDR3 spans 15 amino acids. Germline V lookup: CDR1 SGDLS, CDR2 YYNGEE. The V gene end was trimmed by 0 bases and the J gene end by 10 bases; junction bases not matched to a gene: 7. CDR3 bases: TGTGCCAGCAGCGTAGAGGGGGCTACGGGGTCACCCCTCCACTTT. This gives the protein CASSVEGATGSPLHF.